A selection of T cell receptor beta chains follows, all from one sample in a study of neoadjuvant anti-PD-1 for oral cavity cancer. Profiled with immunoSEQ multiplex PCR; TCRdb holds only in-frame clones, not every one. The table lists about 9,000 clones, 66% of them singletons. The starting material was tumor tissue, obtained before nivolumab (anti-PD-1) treatment. These receptors all stem from a person aged 35-79 years with oral cavity squamous cell carcinoma. Both conserved end residues are part of each CDR3. A D gene is named only where the DNA matches it firmly. Size values are once, few and many counts, or a class for expanded clones, and some rows have none.

V gene: TRBV11-2
D gene: .
J gene: TRBJ2-7
clone size: once
CDR3 protein: CASSLGGTVYEQYF
CDR3 DNA: TGTGCCAGCAGCCTCGGGGGAACCGTCTACGAGCAGTACTTC

V gene: TRBV27
D gene: .
J gene: TRBJ1-2
clone size: once
CDR3 protein: CASSVDRNYGYTF
CDR3 DNA: TGTGCCAGCAGTGTCGACAGGAACTATGGCTACACCTTC

V gene: TRBV5-1
D gene: TRBD1
J gene: TRBJ1-2
clone size: few
CDR3 protein: CASSWLTGGRAPNYGYTF
CDR3 DNA: TGCGCCAGCAGCTGGCTGACAGGGGGCCGGGCCCCTAACTATGGCTACACCTTC

V gene: TRBV14
D gene: .
J gene: TRBJ1-2
clone size: few
CDR3 protein: CASSQDGRLEGYTF
CDR3 DNA: TGTGCCAGCAGCCAAGATGGAAGGTTGGAGGGCTACACCTTC

V gene: TRBV6-1
D gene: .
J gene: TRBJ2-2
clone size: .
CDR3 protein: CATHWTFGFTGELFF
CDR3 DNA: TGTGCCACCCACTGGACGTTCGGGTTCACCGGGGAGCTGTTTTTT

V gene: TRBV5-4
D gene: .
J gene: TRBJ1-1
clone size: .
CDR3 protein: CASSWSVGALDTEAFF
CDR3 DNA: TGTGCCAGCAGCTGGTCGGTAGGGGCCTTAGATACTGAAGCTTTCTTT

V gene: TRBV7-9
D gene: TRBD1
J gene: TRBJ2-6
clone size: .
CDR3 protein: CASSTRQGVRSGANVLTF
CDR3 DNA: TGTGCCAGCAGCACCCGACAGGGGGTAAGGTCTGGGGCCAACGTCCTGACTTTC

V gene: TRBV11-2
D gene: .
J gene: TRBJ1-2
clone size: .
CDR3 protein: CASSLEGNGYTF
CDR3 DNA: TGTGCCAGCAGCTTAGAAGGGAATGGCTACACCTTC

V gene: TRBV28
D gene: .
J gene: TRBJ2-7
clone size: .
CDR3 protein: CASSLIGTYEQYF
CDR3 DNA: TGTGCCAGCAGTTTAATAGGTACCTACGAGCAGTACTTC

V gene: TRBV6-6
D gene: .
J gene: TRBJ1-1
clone size: .
CDR3 protein: CASSYRDRAEAFF
CDR3 DNA: TGTGCCAGCAGTTACAGGGATCGGGCTGAAGCTTTCTTT

V gene: TRBV27
D gene: .
J gene: TRBJ2-6
clone size: .
CDR3 protein: CASSKNRDTSRGANVLTF
CDR3 DNA: TGTGCCAGCAGTAAAAACCGGGACACGTCTCGGGGGGCCAACGTCCTGACTTTC

V gene: TRBV4-1
D gene: .
J gene: TRBJ2-1
clone size: .
CDR3 protein: CASSPFRDSQVMQFF
CDR3 DNA: TGCGCCAGCAGCCCTTTCCGGGACTCCCAAGTAATGCAGTTCTTC

V gene: TRBV5-5
D gene: TRBD2
J gene: TRBJ2-7
clone size: once
CDR3 protein: CASSSSSGANYEQYF
CDR3 DNA: TGTGCCAGCAGCTCCTCTAGCGGAGCAAACTACGAGCAGTACTTC

V gene: TRBV10-1
D gene: .
J gene: TRBJ2-2
clone size: .
CDR3 protein: CASKGTGELFF
CDR3 DNA: TGCGCCAGCAAAGGGACCGGGGAGCTGTTTTTT

V gene: TRBV5-6
D gene: .
J gene: TRBJ2-5
clone size: few
CDR3 protein: CASLPQGQETQYF
CDR3 DNA: TGTGCCAGCCTACCACAGGGTCAAGAGACCCAGTACTTC

V gene: TRBV5-1
D gene: TRBD1
J gene: TRBJ2-1
clone size: .
CDR3 protein: CASDRGSPQDNEQFF
CDR3 DNA: TGCGCCAGCGACAGGGGAAGCCCACAAGACAATGAGCAGTTCTTC

V gene: TRBV4-1
D gene: .
J gene: TRBJ1-2
clone size: few
CDR3 protein: CASSHLQGQNYGYTF
CDR3 DNA: TGCGCCAGCAGCCACCTCCAAGGACAGAACTATGGCTACACCTTC

V gene: TRBV27
D gene: TRBD1
J gene: TRBJ1-2
clone size: once
CDR3 protein: CASSLFTGGVYGYTF
CDR3 DNA: TGTGCCAGCAGTTTATTTACAGGGGGCGTCTATGGCTACACCTTC

V gene: TRBV19
D gene: .
J gene: TRBJ2-2
clone size: .
CDR3 protein: CASSIRRRVSNTGELFF
CDR3 DNA: TGTGCCAGTAGTATACGTAGGCGCGTTTCGAACACCGGGGAGCTGTTTTTT

V gene: TRBV28
D gene: TRBD2
J gene: TRBJ2-7
clone size: .
CDR3 protein: CASSFTLADLSYEQYF
CDR3 DNA: TGTGCCAGCAGTTTTACGCTAGCGGACCTCTCCTACGAGCAGTACTTC

V gene: TRBV5-4
D gene: .
J gene: TRBJ2-7
clone size: .
CDR3 protein: CASSYDAPSNEQYF
CDR3 DNA: TGTGCCAGCAGCTATGACGCCCCGTCAAACGAGCAGTACTTC

V gene: TRBV19
D gene: .
J gene: TRBJ1-3
clone size: .
CDR3 protein: CASSISSGGSSSSGNTIYF
CDR3 DNA: TGTGCCAGTAGTATAAGTAGCGGGGGTTCCTCCAGCTCTGGAAACACCATATATTTT

V gene: TRBV19
D gene: .
J gene: TRBJ1-1
clone size: .
CDR3 protein: CASSIRGAERTTEAFF
CDR3 DNA: TGTGCCAGTAGTATAAGGGGTGCGGAGCGAACAACTGAAGCTTTCTTT

V gene: TRBV5-1
D gene: .
J gene: TRBJ2-2
clone size: once
CDR3 protein: CASSAGHLTNTGELFF
CDR3 DNA: TGCGCCAGCTCCGCGGGACACCTGACGAACACCGGGGAGCTGTTTTTT

V gene: TRBV5-1
D gene: TRBD1
J gene: TRBJ1-1
clone size: .
CDR3 protein: CASSLTGGVRDTEAFF
CDR3 DNA: TGCGCCAGCAGCTTGACAGGGGGCGTCAGGGACACTGAAGCTTTCTTT

V gene: TRBV11-2
D gene: .
J gene: TRBJ1-2
clone size: .
CDR3 protein: CASSLVPGHYGYTF
CDR3 DNA: TGTGCCAGCAGCTTAGTCCCAGGCCACTATGGCTACACCTTC

V gene: TRBV6-1
D gene: .
J gene: TRBJ2-2
clone size: .
CDR3 protein: CASSPDTGELFF
CDR3 DNA: TGTGCCAGCAGTCCGGACACCGGGGAGCTGTTTTTT

V gene: TRBV10-2
D gene: .
J gene: TRBJ1-1
clone size: .
CDR3 protein: CASSDKSEAFF
CDR3 DNA: TGCGCCAGCAGTGATAAGAGTGAAGCTTTCTTT

V gene: TRBV9
D gene: .
J gene: TRBJ1-2
clone size: .
CDR3 protein: CASSLGVGTPTLLFGYTF
CDR3 DNA: TGTGCCAGCAGCCTGGGGGTAGGGACACCAACACTCCTCTTTGGCTACACCTTC

V gene: TRBV15
D gene: .
J gene: TRBJ2-1
clone size: .
CDR3 protein: CATSRVGDNEQFF
CDR3 DNA: TGTGCCACCAGCAGAGTGGGCGACAATGAGCAGTTCTTC

V gene: TRBV27
D gene: .
J gene: TRBJ2-6
clone size: few
CDR3 protein: CASRRSGANVLTF
CDR3 DNA: TGTGCCAGCAGACGCTCTGGGGCCAACGTCCTGACTTTC

V gene: TRBV28
D gene: TRBD1
J gene: TRBJ2-2
clone size: .
CDR3 protein: CASSFWTGNTGELFF
CDR3 DNA: TGTGCCAGCAGTTTCTGGACAGGGAACACCGGGGAGCTGTTTTTT

V gene: TRBV29-1
D gene: .
J gene: TRBJ2-7
clone size: .
CDR3 protein: CSVESAAYEQYF
CDR3 DNA: TGCAGCGTTGAGTCGGCAGCCTACGAGCAGTACTTC

V gene: TRBV18
D gene: TRBD1
J gene: TRBJ1-2
clone size: .
CDR3 protein: CASSFGQGGDYGYTF
CDR3 DNA: TGTGCCAGCTCATTCGGACAGGGAGGGGACTATGGCTACACCTTC

V gene: TRBV30
D gene: .
J gene: TRBJ2-7
clone size: .
CDR3 protein: CAWSRQGRKYF
CDR3 DNA: TGTGCCTGGAGTCGGCAGGGAAGAAAGTACTTC

V gene: TRBV11-2
D gene: TRBD1
J gene: TRBJ2-7
clone size: few
CDR3 protein: CASSLGTGSEQYF
CDR3 DNA: TGTGCCAGCAGCTTAGGGACAGGGAGCGAGCAGTACTTC